Here is one TCR beta chain with its context. Libraries were prepared by immunoSEQ multiplex PCR; TCRdb keeps only in-frame clonotypes and omits some of them. The repertoire has about 200,000 clones, roughly 90% of them found once; the top ten carry about 1.7%. The data originate from a study of blood T cell repertoires in COVID-19. Trimming left V 5 bases short and J 1 base short, with 11 bases between. The CDR3 totals 14 residues. CDR1 SGHAT and CDR2 FQNNGV come from the germline V gene. Source material: peripheral blood. The rearrangement uses TRBV11-2 and TRBJ1-1; no reliable D call. The clonotype originates from a young man with active or convalescent COVID-19. CDR3 coding DNA: TGTGCCAGCAGCCGGGAGCCTGCGAACACTGAAGCTTTCTTT. Residues: CASSREPANTEAFF.